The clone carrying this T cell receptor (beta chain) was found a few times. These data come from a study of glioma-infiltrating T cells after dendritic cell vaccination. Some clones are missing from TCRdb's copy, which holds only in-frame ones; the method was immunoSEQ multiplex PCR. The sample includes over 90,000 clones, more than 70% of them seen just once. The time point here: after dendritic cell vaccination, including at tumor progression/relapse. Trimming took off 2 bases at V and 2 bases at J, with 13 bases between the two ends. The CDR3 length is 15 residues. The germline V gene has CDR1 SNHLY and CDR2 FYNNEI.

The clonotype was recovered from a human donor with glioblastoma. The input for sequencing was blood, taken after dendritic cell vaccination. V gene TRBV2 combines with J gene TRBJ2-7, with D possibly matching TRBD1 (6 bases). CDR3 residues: CASSEPQGIPYEQYF. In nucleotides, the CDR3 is TGTGCCAGCAGTGAACCCCAGGGGATCCCCTACGAGCAGTACTTC.